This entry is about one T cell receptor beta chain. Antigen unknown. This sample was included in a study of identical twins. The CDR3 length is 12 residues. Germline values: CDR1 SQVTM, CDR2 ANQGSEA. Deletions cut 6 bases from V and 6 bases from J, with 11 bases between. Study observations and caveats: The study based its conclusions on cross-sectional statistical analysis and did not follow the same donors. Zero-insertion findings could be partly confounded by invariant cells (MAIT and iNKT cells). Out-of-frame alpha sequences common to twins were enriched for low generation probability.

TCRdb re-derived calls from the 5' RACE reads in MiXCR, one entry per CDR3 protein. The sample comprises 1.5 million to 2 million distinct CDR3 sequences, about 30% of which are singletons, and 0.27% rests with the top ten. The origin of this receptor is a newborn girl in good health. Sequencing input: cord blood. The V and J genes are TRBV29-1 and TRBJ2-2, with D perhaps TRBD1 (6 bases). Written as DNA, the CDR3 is TGCAGCGTGCAGGGGTGGGCCGGGGAGCTGTTTTTT. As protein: CSVQGWAGELFF.